A selection of T cell receptor beta chains follows, all from one sample in a study of Graves' ophthalmopathy and Graves' hyperthyroidism. TCRdb itself ran the multiplex PCR reads through MiXCR, one entry per CDR3 protein. The table has about 1.1 million distinct CDR3 sequences, less than 45% seen once. Source material: peripheral blood or thyroid tissue (not recorded which). The receptors stem from an adult man with Graves' hyperthyroidism. Each CDR3 is given with its conserved first and last residue. D genes are given only for firm matches. The listing skips clone size in some rows; elsewhere it reads once, few, many or a size class.

j_call	v_call	clone_size	d_call	cdr3_aa	cdr3_nt
TRBJ2-5	TRBV7-9	.	.	CASSSPTRLETQYF	TGTGCCAGCAGCTCGCCGACGCGCCTAGAGACCCAGTACTTC
TRBJ2-5	TRBV29-1	.	TRBD1	CSVGTGGSQETQYF	TGCAGCGTGGGCACAGGGGGCAGCCAAGAGACCCAGTACTTC
TRBJ2-7	TRBV6-5	.	.	CASSRGHSSSYEQYF	TGTGCCAGCAGTCGCGGACATTCGAGCTCCTACGAGCAGTACTTC
TRBJ2-7	TRBV9	.	TRBD2	CASSVDGLGEQYF	TGTGCCAGCAGCGTAGACGGACTAGGCGAGCAGTACTTC
TRBJ2-5	TRBV7-8	many	TRBD2	CASSLAVSGGAQETQYF	TGTGCCAGCAGCTTAGCGGTTAGCGGGGGGGCACAAGAGACCCAGTACTTC
TRBJ1-2	TRBV7-2	.	.	CASSPFAVWTRYGYTF	TGTGCCAGCTCACCGTTCGCGGTATGGACGCGCTATGGCTACACCTTC
TRBJ1-1	TRBV29-1	many	.	CSVVVGWNTEAFF	TGCAGCGTTGTAGTCGGCTGGAACACTGAAGCTTTCTTT
TRBJ1-3	TRBV12-3/TRBV12-4	many	.	CASSLEVSGTIYF	TGTGCCAGCAGTTTAGAAGTGAGCGGCACCATATATTTT
TRBJ1-5	TRBV20-1	.	.	CSAREQGQPQHF	TGCAGTGCTAGAGAACAGGGTCAGCCCCAGCATTTT
TRBJ1-1	TRBV19	many	TRBD1	CASSKTGGAVGAFF	TGTGCCAGTAGTAAAACAGGGGGCGCGGTTGGAGCTTTCTTT
TRBJ2-5	TRBV20-1	many	TRBD2	CSARDVTSGRLETQYF	TGCAGTGCTAGAGATGTTACTAGCGGGAGACTGGAGACCCAGTACTTC
TRBJ1-4	TRBV20-1	many	.	CSALGQLNEKLFF	TGCAGTGCGCTCGGACAGTTAAATGAAAAACTGTTTTTT
TRBJ2-7	TRBV10-3	.	.	CAISESIGPANYEQYF	TGTGCCATCAGTGAGTCGATCGGGCCAGCCAACTACGAGCAGTACTTC
TRBJ1-4	TRBV20-1	.	.	CSARDWGTNEKLFF	TGCAGTGCTAGAGATTGGGGGACTAATGAAAAACTGTTTTTT
TRBJ1-1	TRBV15	.	.	CATSRERTPGTEAFF	TGTGCCACCAGCAGAGAAAGAACGCCGGGCACTGAAGCTTTCTTT
TRBJ1-4	TRBV7-9	many	.	CASSVYRTTNEKLFF	TGTGCCAGCAGCGTATACAGAACAACTAATGAAAAACTGTTTTTT
TRBJ2-6	TRBV15	.	.	CATSRGGTGANVLTF	TGTGCCACCAGCAGAGGTGGGACAGGGGCCAACGTCCTGACTTTC